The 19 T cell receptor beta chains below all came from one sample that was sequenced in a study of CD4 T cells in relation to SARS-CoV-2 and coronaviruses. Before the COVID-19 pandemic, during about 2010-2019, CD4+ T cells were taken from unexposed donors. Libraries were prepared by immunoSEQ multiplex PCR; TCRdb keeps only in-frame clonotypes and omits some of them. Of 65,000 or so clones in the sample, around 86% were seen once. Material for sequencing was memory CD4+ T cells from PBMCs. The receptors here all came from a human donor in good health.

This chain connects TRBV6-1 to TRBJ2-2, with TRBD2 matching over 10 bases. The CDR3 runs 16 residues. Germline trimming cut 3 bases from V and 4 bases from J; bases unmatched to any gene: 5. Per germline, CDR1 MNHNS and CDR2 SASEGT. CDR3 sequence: CASSELAGVVTGELFF. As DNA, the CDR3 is TGTGCCAGCAGTGAGCTAGCGGGAGTCGTCACCGGGGAGCTGTTTTTT.

This CDR3 is CASSRMGQPSETQYF. The CDR3 region has the DNA TGTGCCAGCAGCCGAATGGGACAGCCCTCGGAGACCCAGTACTTC. The chain carries TRBV7-9 and TRBJ2-5; 7 positions agree with TRBD1. The length of the CDR3 is 15 residues. The V and J ends lost 5 bases and 5 bases, in that order; junction bases with no gene match: 11. Looked up from germline, CDR1 is SEHNR and CDR2 is FQNEAQ (reference sequence).

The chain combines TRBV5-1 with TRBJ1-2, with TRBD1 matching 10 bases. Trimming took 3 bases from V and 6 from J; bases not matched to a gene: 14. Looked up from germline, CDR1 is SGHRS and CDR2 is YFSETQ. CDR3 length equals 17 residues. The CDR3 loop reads CASSSPGQGLLRDGYTF. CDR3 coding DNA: TGCGCCAGCAGCTCCCCGGGACAGGGGCTCCTTAGGGATGGCTACACCTTC.

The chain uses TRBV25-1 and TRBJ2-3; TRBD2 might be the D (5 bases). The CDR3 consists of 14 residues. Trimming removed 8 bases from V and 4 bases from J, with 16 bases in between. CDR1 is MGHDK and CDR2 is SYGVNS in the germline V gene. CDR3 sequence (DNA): TGTGCCAGCGGCCGCGAGGGAGAGGCAGATACGCAGTATTTT. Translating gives CASGREGEADTQYF.

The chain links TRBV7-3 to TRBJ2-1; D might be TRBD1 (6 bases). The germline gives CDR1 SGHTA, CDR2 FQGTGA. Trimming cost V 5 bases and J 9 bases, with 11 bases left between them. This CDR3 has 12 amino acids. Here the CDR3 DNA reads TGTGCCAGCAGCGACACAGGGATTGAGCAGTTCTTC. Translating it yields CASSDTGIEQFF.

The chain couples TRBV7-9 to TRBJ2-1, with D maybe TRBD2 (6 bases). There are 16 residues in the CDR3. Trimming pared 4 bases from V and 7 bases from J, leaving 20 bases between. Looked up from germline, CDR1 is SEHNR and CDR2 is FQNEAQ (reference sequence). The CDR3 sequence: CASSSGVVQKDNEQFF. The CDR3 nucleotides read TGTGCCAGCAGCTCGGGGGTCGTACAAAAGGATAATGAGCAGTTCTTC.

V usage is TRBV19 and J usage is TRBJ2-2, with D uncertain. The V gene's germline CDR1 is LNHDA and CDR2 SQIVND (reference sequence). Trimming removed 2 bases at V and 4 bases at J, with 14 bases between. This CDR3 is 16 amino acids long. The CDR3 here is CASSILPGPGTGELFF. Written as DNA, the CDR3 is TGTGCCAGTAGTATACTACCAGGACCGGGCACCGGGGAGCTGTTTTTT.

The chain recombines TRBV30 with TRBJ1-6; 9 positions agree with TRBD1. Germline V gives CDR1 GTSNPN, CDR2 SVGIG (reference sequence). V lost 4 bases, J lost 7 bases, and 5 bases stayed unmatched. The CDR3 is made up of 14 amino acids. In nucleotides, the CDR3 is TGTGCCTGGAATAGGGACAGGGTGAATTCACCCCTCCACTTT. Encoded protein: CAWNRDRVNSPLHF. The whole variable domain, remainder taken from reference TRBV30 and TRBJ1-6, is SQTIHQWPATLVQPVGSPLSLECTVEGTSNPNLYWYRQAAGRGLQLLFYSVGIGQISSEVPQNLSASRPQDRQFILSSKKLLLSDSGFYLCAWNRDRVNSPLHFGNGTRLTVT.

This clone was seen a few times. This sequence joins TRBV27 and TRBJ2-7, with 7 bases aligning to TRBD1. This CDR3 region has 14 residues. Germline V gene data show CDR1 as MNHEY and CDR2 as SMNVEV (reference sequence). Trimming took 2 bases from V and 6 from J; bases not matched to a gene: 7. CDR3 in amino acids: CASSLDRAASEQYF. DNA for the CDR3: TGTGCCAGCAGTTTAGACAGGGCCGCTAGCGAGCAGTACTTC.

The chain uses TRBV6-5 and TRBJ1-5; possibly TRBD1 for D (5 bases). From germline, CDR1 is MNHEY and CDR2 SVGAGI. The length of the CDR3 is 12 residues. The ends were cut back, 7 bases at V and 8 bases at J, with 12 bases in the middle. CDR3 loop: CASMTEVKPQHF. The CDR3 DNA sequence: TGTGCCAGCATGACAGAAGTCAAGCCCCAGCATTTT.

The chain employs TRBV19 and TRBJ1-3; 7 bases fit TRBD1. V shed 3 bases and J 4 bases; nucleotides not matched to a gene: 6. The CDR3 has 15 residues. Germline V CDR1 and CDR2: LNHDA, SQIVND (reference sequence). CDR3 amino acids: CASSMKGATGNTIYF. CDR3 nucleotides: TGTGCCAGTAGTATGAAGGGGGCGACGGGAAACACCATATATTTT.

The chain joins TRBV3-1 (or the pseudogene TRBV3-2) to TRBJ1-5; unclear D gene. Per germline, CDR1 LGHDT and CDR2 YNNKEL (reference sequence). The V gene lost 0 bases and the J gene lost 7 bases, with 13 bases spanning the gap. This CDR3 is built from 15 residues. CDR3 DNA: TGTGCCAGCAGCCAAGATTACACCGTTGGCCAGCCCCAGCATTTT. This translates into CASSQDYTVGQPQHF.

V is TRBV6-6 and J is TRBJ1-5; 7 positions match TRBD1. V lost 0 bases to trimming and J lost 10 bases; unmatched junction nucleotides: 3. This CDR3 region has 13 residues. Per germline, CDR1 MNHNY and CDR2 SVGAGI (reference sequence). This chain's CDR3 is CASSYSGTVPQHF. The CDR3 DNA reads TGTGCCAGCAGTTACTCGGGGACAGTACCCCAGCATTTT.

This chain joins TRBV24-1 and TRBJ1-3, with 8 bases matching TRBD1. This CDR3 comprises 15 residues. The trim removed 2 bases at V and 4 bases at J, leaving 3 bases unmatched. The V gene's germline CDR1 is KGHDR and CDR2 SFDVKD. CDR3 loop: CATSDSGQAGNTIYF. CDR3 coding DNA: TGTGCCACCAGTGATTCGGGACAGGCCGGAAACACCATATATTTT.

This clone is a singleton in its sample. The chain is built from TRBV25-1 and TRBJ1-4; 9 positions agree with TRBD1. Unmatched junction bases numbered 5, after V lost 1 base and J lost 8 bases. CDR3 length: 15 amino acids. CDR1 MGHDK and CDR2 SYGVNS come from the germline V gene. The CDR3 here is CASSELGQGSEKLFF. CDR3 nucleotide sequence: TGTGCCAGCAGTGAATTGGGACAGGGCAGCGAAAAACTGTTTTTT.

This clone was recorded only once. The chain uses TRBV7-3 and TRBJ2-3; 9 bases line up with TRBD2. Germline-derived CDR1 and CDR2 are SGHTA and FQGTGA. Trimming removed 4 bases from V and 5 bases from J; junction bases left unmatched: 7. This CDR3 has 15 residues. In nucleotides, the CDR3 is TGTGCCAGCAGCTCTCGGACTAGCGCAGGAGATACGCAGTATTTT. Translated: CASSSRTSAGDTQYF.

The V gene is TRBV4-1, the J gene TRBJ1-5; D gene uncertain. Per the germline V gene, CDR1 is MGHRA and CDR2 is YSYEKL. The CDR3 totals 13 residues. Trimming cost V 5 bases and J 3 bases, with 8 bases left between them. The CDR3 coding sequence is TGCGCCAGCAGCAACCAAGTCAATCAGCCCCAGCATTTT. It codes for CASSNQVNQPQHF.

The CDR3 DNA reads TGTGCCAGCAGTTTTTTACCGACTAGCGGGGGCCACAATGAGCAGTTCTTC. Encoded protein: CASSFLPTSGGHNEQFF. This chain connects TRBV7-9 to TRBJ2-1; TRBD2 matches 12 bases. Looked up from germline, CDR1 is SEHNR and CDR2 is FQNEAQ (reference sequence). This CDR3 has 17 residues. V lost 6 bases, J lost 5 bases, and 11 bases stayed unmatched.

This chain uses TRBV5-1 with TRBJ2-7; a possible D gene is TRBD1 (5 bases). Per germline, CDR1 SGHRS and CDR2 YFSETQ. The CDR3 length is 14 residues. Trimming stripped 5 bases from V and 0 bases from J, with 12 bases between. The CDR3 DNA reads TGCGCCAGCAGGGGGCAGGCCAGCTCCTACGAGCAGTACTTC. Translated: CASRGQASSYEQYF.